A single T cell receptor (beta chain) is shown here with its context. The data belong to a study of T cell changes during pregnancy in multiple sclerosis. The protocol was immunoSEQ multiplex PCR, while the TCRdb copy is restricted to in-frame clones and leaves out a portion. The table has approximately 100,000 clones, more than 90% seen once. Germline lookup yields CDR1 SGHRS and CDR2 YFSETQ. Trimming removed 5 bases from V and 5 bases from J; junction bases left unmatched: 4. The CDR3 is 15 amino acids. This receptor was identified in a female donor with multiple sclerosis, enrolled in a pregnancy study. The material sequenced was peripheral blood, taken in the second trimester of pregnancy. The rearrangement links TRBV5-1 to TRBJ2-5, with 15 bases that match TRBD2. CDR3 loop: CASRGLAGGRETQYF. CDR3 DNA: TGCGCCAGCAGGGGACTAGCGGGAGGTAGGGAGACCCAGTACTTC.